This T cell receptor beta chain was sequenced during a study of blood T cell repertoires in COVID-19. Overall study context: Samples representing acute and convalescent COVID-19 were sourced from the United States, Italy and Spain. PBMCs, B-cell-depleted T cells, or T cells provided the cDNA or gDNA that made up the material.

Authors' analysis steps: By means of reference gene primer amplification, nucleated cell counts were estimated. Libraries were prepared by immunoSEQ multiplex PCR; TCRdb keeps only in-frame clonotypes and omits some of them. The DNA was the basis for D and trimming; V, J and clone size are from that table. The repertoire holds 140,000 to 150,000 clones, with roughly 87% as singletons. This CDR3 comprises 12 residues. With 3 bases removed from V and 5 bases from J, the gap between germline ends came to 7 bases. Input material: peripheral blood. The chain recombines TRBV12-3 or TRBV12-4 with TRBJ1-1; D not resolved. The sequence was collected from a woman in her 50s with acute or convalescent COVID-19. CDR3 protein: CASSFGATEAFF. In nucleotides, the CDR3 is TGTGCCAGCAGTTTTGGAGCTACTGAAGCTTTCTTT.